This T cell receptor beta chain was profiled in a study of monozygotic twins with inflammatory bowel disease. After re-calling the 5' RACE reads, TCRdb lists one entry per CDR3 protein, DNA absent. The specimen's table records about 440,000 distinct CDR3 sequences. The CDR3 has 13 residues. The germline CDR1 and CDR2 sequences are SGHTA and FQGNSA. The V call is TRBV7-2, the J call TRBJ2-7. Specimen: blood. This TCR was sampled from a human donor with ulcerative colitis or Crohn's disease, or a healthy co-twin of an affected twin (not recorded which). The CDR3 spells CASSFAGNYEQYF.